This record looks at one T cell receptor (beta chain) sequence and its context. What it binds is unknown. This entry belongs to a study of PD-1 blockade in mismatch repair-deficient tumors. Study-level findings and limits: Tumor-resident clones, often undetectable pretreatment in blood, expanded then contracted after pembrolizumab.

This CDR3 contains 14 residues. V lost 0 bases to trimming and J lost 6 bases, with 9 bases between them. The germline gives CDR1 MRHNA, CDR2 SNTAGT. Sequenced by immunoSEQ multiplex PCR; TCRdb stores in-frame clones only, minus some. The sample lists approximately 23,000 clones; roughly 84% were seen once. The TCR-sequenced patients were a few responders to pembrolizumab. This receptor was obtained from an adult with mismatch repair-deficient cancer. The chain couples TRBV6-4 to TRBJ2-1; D ambiguous. The material was PBMCs, obtained before pembrolizumab treatment. The CDR3 loop is CASSDSAEPNEQFF. The CDR3 nucleotides are TGTGCCAGCAGTGACTCGGCGGAGCCCAATGAGCAGTTCTTC.